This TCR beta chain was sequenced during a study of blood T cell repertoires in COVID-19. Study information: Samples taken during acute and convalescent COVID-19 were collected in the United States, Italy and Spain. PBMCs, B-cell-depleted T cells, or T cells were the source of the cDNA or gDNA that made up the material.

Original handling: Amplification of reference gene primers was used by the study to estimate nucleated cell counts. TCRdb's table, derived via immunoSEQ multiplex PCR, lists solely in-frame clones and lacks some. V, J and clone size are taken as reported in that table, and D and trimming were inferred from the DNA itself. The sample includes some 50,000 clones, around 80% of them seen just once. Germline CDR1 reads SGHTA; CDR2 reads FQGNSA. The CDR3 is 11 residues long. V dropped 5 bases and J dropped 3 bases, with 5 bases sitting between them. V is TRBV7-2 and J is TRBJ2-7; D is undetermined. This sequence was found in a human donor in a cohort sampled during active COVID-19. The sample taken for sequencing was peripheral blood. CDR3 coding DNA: TGTGCCAGCAGCCTAAACTACGAGCAGTACTTC. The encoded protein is CASSLNYEQYF. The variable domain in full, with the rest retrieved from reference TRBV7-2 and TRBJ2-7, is GAGVSQSPSNKVTEKGKDVELRCDPISGHTALYWYRQSLGQGLEFLIYFQGNSAPDKSGLPSDRFSAERTGGSVSTLTIQRTQQEDSAVYLCASSLNYEQYFGPGTRLTVT.